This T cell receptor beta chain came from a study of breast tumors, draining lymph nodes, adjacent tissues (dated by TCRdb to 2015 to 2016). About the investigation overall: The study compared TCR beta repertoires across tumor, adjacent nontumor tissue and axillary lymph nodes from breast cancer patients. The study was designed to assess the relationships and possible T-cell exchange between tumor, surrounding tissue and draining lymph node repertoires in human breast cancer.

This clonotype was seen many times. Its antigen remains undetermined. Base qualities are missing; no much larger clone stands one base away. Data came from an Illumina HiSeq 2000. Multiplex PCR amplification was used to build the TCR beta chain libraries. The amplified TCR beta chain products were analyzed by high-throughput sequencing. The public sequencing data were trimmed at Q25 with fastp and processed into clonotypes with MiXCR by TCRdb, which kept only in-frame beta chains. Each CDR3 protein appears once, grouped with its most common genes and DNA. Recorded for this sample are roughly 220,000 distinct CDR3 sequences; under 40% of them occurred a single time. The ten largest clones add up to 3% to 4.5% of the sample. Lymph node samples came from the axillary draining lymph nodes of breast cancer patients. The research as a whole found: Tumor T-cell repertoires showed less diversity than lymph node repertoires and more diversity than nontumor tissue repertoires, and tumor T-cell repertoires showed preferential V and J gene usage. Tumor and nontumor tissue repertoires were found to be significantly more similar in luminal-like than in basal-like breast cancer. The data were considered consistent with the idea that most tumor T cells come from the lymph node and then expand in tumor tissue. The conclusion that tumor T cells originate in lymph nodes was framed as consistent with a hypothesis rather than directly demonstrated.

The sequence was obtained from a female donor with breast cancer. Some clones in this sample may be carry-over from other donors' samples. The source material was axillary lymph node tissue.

DNA sequence: TGTGCCAGCAGCTTAGCCCCTGCTAGCGGCCAAGAGACCCAGTACTTC. The translation is CASSLAPASGQETQYF. In this chain, TRBV7-2 is recombined with TRBJ2-5; 7 central bases correspond to TRBD2. Including cysteine and phenylalanine, the CDR3 has 16 amino acids. The sequence is cut down to CDR3 DNA, 48 bases in frame from base 1. Ends trimmed: V by 0 bases, J by 1 base; bases unmatched to a gene: 5. Looking up the germline V gene yields CDR1 SGHTA and CDR2 FQGNSA.